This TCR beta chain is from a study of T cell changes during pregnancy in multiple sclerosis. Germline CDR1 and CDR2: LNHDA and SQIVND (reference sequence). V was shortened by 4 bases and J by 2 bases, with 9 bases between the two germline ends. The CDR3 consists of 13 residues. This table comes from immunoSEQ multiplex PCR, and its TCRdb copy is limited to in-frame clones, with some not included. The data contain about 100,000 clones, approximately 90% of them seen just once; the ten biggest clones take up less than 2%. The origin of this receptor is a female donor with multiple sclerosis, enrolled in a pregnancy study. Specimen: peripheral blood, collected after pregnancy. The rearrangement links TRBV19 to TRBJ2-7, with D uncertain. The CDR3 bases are TGTGCCAGTAGTAAGGCTAGTACCTACGAGCAGTACTTC. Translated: CASSKASTYEQYF.